One TCR beta chain is described in this entry. This clonotype was counted many times. The antigen it binds to is not known. The record has no base qualities; no much larger clone is one base away. The CDR3 holds 17 amino acids from the cysteine to the phenylalanine. Just CDR3 DNA is preserved here, 51 bases in frame from base 1. Trimming takes 5 bases from V and 0 bases from J, and the germline ends sit 16 bases apart. This sample was included in a study of molecular identifiers for immune sequencing clone quantification (dated by TCRdb to 2016 to 2019). For the wider study: For a replicate experiment, the RNA from either approximately 20,000 or 98,000 naive CD8 T cells was divided into five aliquots, and four of those aliquots went on to sequencing. This methods study benchmarked molecular-identifier clustering-based TCR repertoire sequencing (MIDCIRS) and TCR RNA copy counting, using CD8 T cells to do so. Study-level results and caveats: When barcode sub-clustering was omitted, TCR diversity was inflated by chimeric consensus sequences, with chimeras reaching as high as 47%. Modeling estimated roughly 3 recovered TCR RNA copies per cell, compared with 9.5 to 10 by digital PCR, which implies roughly 27% capture efficiency. A single cell's worth of spiked-in Jurkat TCR RNA was reported detectable even among about 1.1 million naive CD8 T cells. Highly expanded clone sizes could be underestimated if identical TCR molecules share a barcode. In CMV-specific effector cells, over 99% of molecules were held by clones above 20 RNA copies, whereas under 1% of molecules were held by such clones in naive cells. The naive libraries included spiked-in Jurkat TCR RNA (roughly 11 copies' worth), and this RNA is not part of the donor repertoire.

The library relied on PCR. This sample was sequenced with an Illumina HiSeq 4000. Bulk TCR libraries were generated as previously described, with the TCR primers listed in Table S5 used. Purification of total RNA was performed with the Qiagen AllPrep DNA/RNA kit. Reads from multiple sequencing runs of the same library were pooled before analysis. Under the source paper's analysis protocol: Only reads with exact TCR constant sequence were kept, trimmed to 150 nt, and grouped by their 12-nt molecular barcodes. Reads inside each barcode group were sub-clustered using a 15% Levenshtein threshold, and a quality-weighted consensus sequence was constructed for each RNA molecule. Non-functional sequences were excluded, and lower-count sequences lying one edit away from another sequence were also excluded. Based on fitting two negative binomial distributions, any barcode sub-cluster with under 20% of the maximum read count was discarded. TCRdb's own reprocessing of the public reads used fastp at Q25 and MiXCR and kept productive beta chains. Under each unique CDR3 protein, matching rows form one entry showing the most common genes and DNA. The V and J calls were not made by the authors but by TCRdb's processing. Here the sample has about 320,000 distinct CDR3 sequences; about a fifth occur a single time. Clones ranked in the top ten supply under 0.95% of the sample.

Libraries of naive CD8 T cells were built from about 21,000 to 970,000 sorted cells, with 10%, 30% or 50% of the purified RNA used. Naive CD8 T cells, defined as CD8+CD4-CCR7+CD45RA+, were FACS-sorted into RLT Plus buffer on a BD FACSAria II. Detection sensitivity was tested by spiking Jurkat RNA equal to over 8 TCR copies' worth into samples containing roughly 19,000-1,000,000 naive CD8 T cells. CD8 T cells were enriched using RosetteSep CD8+ T Cell Enrichment Cocktail and Ficoll-Paque, and the enriched cells then underwent ACK red cell lysis. Material for sequencing was naive CD8+ T cells from blood, with Jurkat cell RNA spiked in. The meaning of the sample's cell subset or site label: FACS-sorted CD8+CD4-CCR7+CD45RA+ naive T cells. The chain uses TRBV12-3 or TRBV12-4 and TRBJ2-2, with TRBD2 perhaps the D gene, on 6 matching bases. This clonotype was sampled from a human donor in good health. Some libraries in this study had Jurkat cell RNA spiked in. Here the CDR3 is given as CASSPELGGTNTGELFF. The nucleotide sequence is given as TGTGCCAGCAGTCCAGAATTGGGGGGTACGAACACCGGGGAGCTGTTTTTT.